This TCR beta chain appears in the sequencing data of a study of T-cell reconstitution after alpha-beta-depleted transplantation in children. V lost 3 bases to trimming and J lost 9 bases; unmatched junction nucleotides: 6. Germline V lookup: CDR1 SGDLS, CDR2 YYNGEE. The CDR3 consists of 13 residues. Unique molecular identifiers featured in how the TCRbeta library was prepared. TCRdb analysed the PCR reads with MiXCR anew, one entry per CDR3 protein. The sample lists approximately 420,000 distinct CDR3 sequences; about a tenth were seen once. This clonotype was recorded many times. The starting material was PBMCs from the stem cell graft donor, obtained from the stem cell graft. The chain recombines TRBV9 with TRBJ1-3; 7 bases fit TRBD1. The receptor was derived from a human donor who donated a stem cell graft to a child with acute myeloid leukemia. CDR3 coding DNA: TGTGCCAGCAGCGCCTCGACAGGGAGCACCATATATTTT. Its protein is CASSASTGSTIYF.